This note documents a single T cell receptor (beta chain) sequence. This sample is part of a study of T cells in tumors after PD-1 blockade. This table comes from immunoSEQ multiplex PCR, and its TCRdb copy is limited to in-frame clones, with some not included. This sample has about 15,000 clones, with around 70% found just once. V trimming: 5 bases; J trimming: 4 bases; junction bases outside the gene matches: 10. The germline V gene encodes CDR1 SGHVS and CDR2 FNYEAQ. The CDR3 is 15 amino acids. J is TRBJ2-7 and V is TRBV7-6; 8 bases agree with TRBD2. The sequences come from tumor tissue, collected after anti-PD-1 treatment. The clonotype comes from a human donor with cutaneous squamous cell carcinoma. CDR3 amino acids: CASSVGPAGEYEQYF. DNA of the CDR3: TGTGCCAGCAGCGTAGGACCAGCGGGAGAGTACGAGCAGTACTTC. Using reference TRBV7-6 and TRBJ2-7 for the parts outside the CDR3, the full variable domain is GAGVSQSPRYKVTKRGQDVALRCDPISGHVSLYWYRQALGQGPEFLTYFNYEAQQDKSGLPNDRFSAERPEGSISTLTIQRTEQRDSAMYRCASSVGPAGEYEQYFGPGTRLTVT.